This T cell receptor beta chain originates from a study of PD-L1 blockade in urothelial cancer (TCRdb year 2017). About the full investigation: Every patient began therapy around 2014 and was given atezolizumab 1,200 mg intravenously every 3 weeks. About 85% of the 29 patients were males with bladder-origin urothelial cancer, and about 60% of the roughly 30 reported a prior smoking history. Patients had an ECOG performance status of 0 or 1 and had received between 0 and 3 prior chemotherapy regimens. Blood samples were analyzed at 3 weeks after treatment start (second dose) and at 6 weeks after treatment start. Blood samples gave median yields of around 150,000 T cells and more than 80,000 unique TCRs, along with a median clonality of about 0.084. An exploratory multi-omic analysis was conducted of the somatic, immune and clinical correlates of response to PD-L1 blockade with atezolizumab in urothelial cancer. Pretreatment tumor samples, along with matched peripheral blood serially collected before and after atezolizumab treatment, were subjected to TCR sequencing. Durable clinical benefit was defined as progression-free survival longer than 6 months, and TCR features were also tested against progression-free and overall survival. In the same patients, pretreatment tumors underwent whole exome sequencing and RNA sequencing in addition to TCR sequencing. Durable clinical benefit was achieved by nine patients and was not achieved by 20 patients. Pretreatment blood TCR-seq was available for twenty-nine patients, at least one posttreatment blood collection was obtained for some 24 patients, and tumor TCR-seq was available for some 24 patients.

Each PCR received spiked-in synthetic TCR analog templates so that absolute template abundance could be estimated from read counts. The immunoSEQ assay used bias-controlled V and J gene primers to amplify TCRbeta CDR3 regions from genomic DNA. Sequencing of rearranged TCRbeta segments was done at approximately 20X coverage. The study's processing was this. Clustering was used to correct sequencing errors, and CDR3s were annotated against IMGT to assign V, D and J genes. Only productive TCRbeta rearrangements were used in downstream analyses, excluding out-of-frame or stop-codon sequences. Clonality was computed as one minus Shannon entropy normalized by the log of the number of unique productive sequences. Clones differing between time points or between blood and tumor were identified using Fisher's exact test with Benjamini-Hochberg correction, with an adjusted p below 0.01 applied as the threshold. TCRdb stores this immuneACCESS table with in-frame sequences only. Part of the clones is absent; in the studies checked, under half of the shortfall reflects unresolved V genes, and no reason is known for the rest. That table supplies the V and J calls and clone size; D and trimming were determined from the DNA. The sample table holds some 120,000 clones, of which about 89% were seen once. 1.5% to 2% of the sample is taken by the ten largest.

On this clone: This clone's antigen is unknown. No base quality information exists; no much larger clone differs at one position.

In light of the paper, this sample's time point label describes: peripheral blood 6 weeks after treatment start. The cohort included roughly 30 patients with locally advanced or metastatic urothelial carcinoma who were treated at Memorial Sloan Kettering on a trial protocol. Peripheral blood mononuclear cells were collected pretreatment and during treatment, at between 1 and 8 total time points per patient. The Qiagen DNeasy Blood extraction kit was used to purify genomic DNA from total PBMCs and tumor samples. PBMCs were collected pretreatment and during treatment and were isolated and stored as previously described. General conclusions and limits of the study: Improved progression-free and overall survival was associated with having pretreatment peripheral blood TCR clonality below the median. Greater expansion of tumor-associated TCR clones in peripheral blood 3 weeks after the start of treatment was observed in patients with durable benefit (n ≈ 22, p = 0.022). Because the sample size was small (n = 29) and many of the analyses were exploratory, the results are meant to be hypothesis-generating.

Reading the germline V gene gives CDR1 MDHEN and CDR2 SYDVKM. Spanning cysteine to phenylalanine, the CDR3 consists of 12 amino acids. The only DNA kept is the CDR3, 36 bases in frame from the first base. After removal of 10 bases from V and 4 bases from J, the junction retains 6 bases not matched to a gene. Recombination linked TRBV28 to TRBJ1-1, and 7 bases in between align with TRBD1. The material sequenced was PBMCs, taken around atezolizumab (anti-PD-L1) treatment. This TCR was recovered from a man aged 55 to 70 with urothelial cancer. In nucleotide form, the sequence is TGTGCCACTTCAGGGGGGCCCACTGAAGCTTTCTTT. It translates to CATSGGPTEAFF.